This T cell receptor (beta chain) was sequenced during a study of blood T cell repertoires in COVID-19. Looking at the study overall: The United States, Italy and Spain provided the acute and convalescent COVID-19 samples.

In the source study's methods: For nucleated cells, counts were estimated from reference gene primer amplification. Here immunoSEQ multiplex PCR was the method, and the copy in TCRdb shows in-frame clones only, minus some. The DNA was the basis for D and trimming; V, J and clone size are from that table. This table has about 210,000 clones, approximately 84% appearing once. CDR1 and CDR2 (germline): SGHAT, FQNNGV. V lost 4 bases and J lost 4, with 13 bases in between. This CDR3 contains 14 residues. This sequence joins TRBV11-2 and TRBJ1-2; no reliable D call. The sequencing input was peripheral blood. The receptor was derived from a woman aged 45 to 65 with active or convalescent COVID-19. Here the CDR3 DNA reads TGTGCCAGCAGCTCGACACAATTCTTCTATGGCTACACCTTC. Translation gives CASSSTQFFYGYTF.